This T cell receptor beta chain is from a study of blood T cell repertoires in COVID-19. Profiled with immunoSEQ multiplex PCR; TCRdb holds only in-frame clones, not every one. The table shows 140,000 to 150,000 clones, with 70% to 85% occurring only once. The CDR3 covers 18 residues. Per the germline V gene, CDR1 is SEHNR and CDR2 is FQNEAQ (reference sequence). With 2 bases clipped from V and 4 bases from J, the junction kept 13 bases outside the gene matches. This chain joins TRBV7-9 and TRBJ2-5, with 10 bases lining up with TRBD1. The clonotype originates from a man between 60 and 70 years old with active or convalescent COVID-19. The sequenced sample was peripheral blood. For the CDR3, the DNA is TGTGCCAGCAGCTTATTACCGGGACAGGGGCAGGTGGCAGAGACCCAGTACTTC. Translation: CASSLLPGQGQVAETQYF.